The clone carrying this TCR beta chain is a singleton in its sample. This entry is derived from a study of blood T cell repertoires in COVID-19. Study context: The United States, Italy and Spain supplied acute and convalescent COVID-19 samples.

Only in-frame clones appear in the TCRdb table, and some are missing; sequencing was by immunoSEQ multiplex PCR. This sample has almost 250,000 clones; roughly 85% occur once, and the top ten carry approximately 8.6%. Per the germline V gene, CDR1 is SEHNR and CDR2 is FQNEAQ (reference sequence). V lost 4 bases and J lost 5; bases outside the gene matches: 9. This CDR3 comprises 15 residues. The specimen sequenced was PBMCs or T cells enriched from blood (not recorded which). The origin of this receptor is a woman aged 50 to 60 with acute COVID-19. This chain connects TRBV7-9 to TRBJ2-5, with TRBD1 matching over 8 bases. CDR3 coding DNA: TGTGCCAGCAGCTCCCGGGACAGGTATTACGAGACCCAGTACTTC. The encoded protein is CASSSRDRYYETQYF.